These 8 T cell receptor beta chains share one sample of origin, sequenced in a study of T cells in Graves' hyperthyroidism and ophthalmopathy. Researchers took RNA transcripts and amplified the TCR beta CDR3 regions from them. Researchers ran a first-round RT-PCR on the TCR CDR3 using the HTBI primer set. One entry per CDR3 protein results from TCRdb running MiXCR on the multiplex PCR reads. The sample records under 400,000 distinct CDR3 sequences, over 20% being singletons. The sequencing input was blood. The receptor set was obtained from a woman aged 45-59 years with Graves' hyperthyroidism.

Ten or more counts support this clonotype. The chain joins TRBV6-1 to TRBJ1-2, with 7 bases lining up with TRBD1. V dropped 5 bases and J dropped 7; count of bases not matched to a gene: 4. CDR3 length equals 12 residues. Germline V gene sequence: CDR1 MNHNS, CDR2 SASEGT. The CDR3 protein is CASSHRGGGYTF. CDR3 coding DNA: TGTGCCAGCAGTCACAGGGGCGGTGGCTACACCTTC.

This clonotype occurred many times. This chain links TRBV18 with TRBJ2-7; D is uncertain. Trimming took off 5 bases at V and 0 bases at J, with 11 bases between the two ends. Germline loops: CDR1 KGHSH, CDR2 LQKENI. There are 14 residues in the CDR3. The CDR3 region has the DNA TGTGCCAGCTCATCGGCCGGTAGCTCCTACGAGCAGTACTTC. Amino acids: CASSSAGSSYEQYF.

The rearrangement links TRBV28 to TRBJ1-3; D is uncertain. Germline V gene sequence: CDR1 MDHEN, CDR2 SYDVKM. The V gene lost 5 bases and the J gene lost 0 bases, with 8 bases spanning the gap. The CDR3 runs 14 residues. Written as DNA, the CDR3 is TGTGCCAGCAGTGGAGTCATCTCTGGAAACACCATATATTTT. As protein: CASSGVISGNTIYF.

The chain links TRBV10-3 to TRBJ2-7; no firm D call. Germline CDR1 reads ENHRY; CDR2 reads SYGVKD. V lost 2 bases to trimming and J lost 4 bases, with 3 bases between them. CDR3 length equals 11 residues. CDR3 DNA: TGTGCCATCAGTGAGCGGTACGAGCAGTACTTC. Translated: CAISERYEQYF.

This clonotype was observed at least ten times. The chain is built from TRBV30 and TRBJ1-1, with D unresolved. Germline V gene data show CDR1 as GTSNPN and CDR2 as SVGIG (reference sequence). CDR3 length: 14 residues. V shed 2 bases and J shed 0 bases, with 10 bases lying between them. This CDR3 is CAWSPRELNTEAFF. The CDR3 DNA is TGTGCCTGGAGTCCGAGGGAGTTGAACACTGAAGCTTTCTTT.

The table lists this clonotype with many counts. The chain has TRBV6-2 or TRBV6-3 and TRBJ2-4, with a tentative D call TRBD2 (7 bases). From germline, CDR1 is MNHEY and CDR2 SVGEGT. The CDR3 has 18 amino acids. Trimming cost V 5 bases and J 0 bases, with 20 bases left between them. CDR3: CASSPRGGAGEAKNIQYF. CDR3 nucleotides: TGTGCCAGCAGTCCCAGGGGAGGCGCGGGGGAAGCCAAAAACATTCAGTACTTC.

This chain links TRBV5-1 with TRBJ2-7, with D maybe TRBD2 (5 bases). Looked up from germline, CDR1 is SGHRS and CDR2 is YFSETQ. V lost 4 bases, J lost 7 bases, and 18 bases lay in between. The CDR3 loop spans 14 amino acids. This CDR3 reads CASSLGGDYGEQYF. CDR3 coding DNA: TGCGCCAGCAGCCTAGGAGGCGATTATGGGGAGCAGTACTTC.

This clonotype was seen a handful of times. V usage is TRBV19 and J usage is TRBJ2-1; 7 bases map to TRBD1. V lost 3 bases, J lost 8 bases, and 10 bases stayed unmatched. The germline V gene has CDR1 LNHDA and CDR2 SQIVND (reference sequence). The CDR3 covers 15 residues. The CDR3 nucleotides read TGTGCCAGTAGTATTCGACAGGGTGAGCACTATGAGCAGTTCTTC. The encoded protein is CASSIRQGEHYEQFF.